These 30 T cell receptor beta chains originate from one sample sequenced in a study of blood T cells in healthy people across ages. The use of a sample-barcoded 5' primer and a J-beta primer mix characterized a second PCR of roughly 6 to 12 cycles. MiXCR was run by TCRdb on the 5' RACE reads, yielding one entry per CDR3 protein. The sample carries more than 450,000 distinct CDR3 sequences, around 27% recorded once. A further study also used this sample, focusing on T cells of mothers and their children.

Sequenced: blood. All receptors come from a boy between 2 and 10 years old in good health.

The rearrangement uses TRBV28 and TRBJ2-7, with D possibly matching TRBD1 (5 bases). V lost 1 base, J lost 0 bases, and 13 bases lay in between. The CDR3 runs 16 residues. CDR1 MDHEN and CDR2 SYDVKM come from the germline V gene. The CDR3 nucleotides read TGTGCCAGCAGTTTATCCAAACAGGCCGGCTCCTACGAGCAGTACTTC. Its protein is CASSLSKQAGSYEQYF.

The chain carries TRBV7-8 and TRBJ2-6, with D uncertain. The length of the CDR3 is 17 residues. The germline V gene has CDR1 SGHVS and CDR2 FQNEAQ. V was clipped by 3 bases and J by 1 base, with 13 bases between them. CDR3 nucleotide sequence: TGTGCCAGCAGCTTTAAATTGCCCTTATCTGGGGCCAACGTCCTGACTTTC. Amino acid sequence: CASSFKLPLSGANVLTF.

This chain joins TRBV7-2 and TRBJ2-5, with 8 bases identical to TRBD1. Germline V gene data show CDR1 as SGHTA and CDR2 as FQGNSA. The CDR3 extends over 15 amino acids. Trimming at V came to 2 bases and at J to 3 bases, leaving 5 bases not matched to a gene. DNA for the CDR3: TGTACCAGCAGCTTACTGACAGGGGTGGAAGAGACCCAGTACTTC. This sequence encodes CTSSLLTGVEETQYF.

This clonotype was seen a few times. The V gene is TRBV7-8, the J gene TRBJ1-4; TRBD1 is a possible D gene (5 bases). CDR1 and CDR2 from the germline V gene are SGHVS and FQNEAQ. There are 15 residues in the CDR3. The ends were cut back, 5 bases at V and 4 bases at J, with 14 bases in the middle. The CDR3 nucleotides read TGTGCCAGCAGCCTAGGGACCGCTGATAATGAAAAACTGTTTTTT. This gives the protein CASSLGTADNEKLFF.

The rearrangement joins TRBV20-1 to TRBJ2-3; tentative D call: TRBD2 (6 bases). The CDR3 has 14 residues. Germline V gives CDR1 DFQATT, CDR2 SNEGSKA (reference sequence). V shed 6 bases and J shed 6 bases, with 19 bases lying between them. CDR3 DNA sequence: TGCAGTGCCCACCTCCCGGGGGTTGGGGATACGCAGTATTTT. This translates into CSAHLPGVGDTQYF.

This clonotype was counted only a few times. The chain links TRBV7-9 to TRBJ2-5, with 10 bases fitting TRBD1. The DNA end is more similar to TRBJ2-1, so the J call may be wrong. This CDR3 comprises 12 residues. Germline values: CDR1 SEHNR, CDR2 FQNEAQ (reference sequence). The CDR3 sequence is CASSFDRGLQFF. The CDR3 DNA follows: TGTGCCAGCAGCTTCGACAGGGGGCTACAGTTCTTC.

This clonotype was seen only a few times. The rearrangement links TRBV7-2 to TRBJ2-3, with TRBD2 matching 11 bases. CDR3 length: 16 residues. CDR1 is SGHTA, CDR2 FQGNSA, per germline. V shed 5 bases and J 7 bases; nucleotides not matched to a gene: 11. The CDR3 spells CASSPRLASGGNTQYF. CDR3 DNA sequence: TGTGCCAGCAGCCCGAGATTAGCTAGCGGGGGGAATACGCAGTATTTT. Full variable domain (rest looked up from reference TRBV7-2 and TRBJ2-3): GAGVSQSPSNKVTEKGKDVELRCDPISGHTALYWYRQSLGQGLEFLIYFQGNSAPDKSGLPSDRFSAERTGGSVSTLTIQRTQQEDSAVYLCASSPRLASGGNTQYFGPGTRLTVL.

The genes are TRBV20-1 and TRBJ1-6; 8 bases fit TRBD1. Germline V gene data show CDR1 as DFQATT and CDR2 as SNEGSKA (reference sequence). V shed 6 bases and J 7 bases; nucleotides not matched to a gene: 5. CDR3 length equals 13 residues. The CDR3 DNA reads TGCAGTGCCCAGGGGGCTCGGAATTCACCCCTCCACTTT. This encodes CSAQGARNSPLHF.

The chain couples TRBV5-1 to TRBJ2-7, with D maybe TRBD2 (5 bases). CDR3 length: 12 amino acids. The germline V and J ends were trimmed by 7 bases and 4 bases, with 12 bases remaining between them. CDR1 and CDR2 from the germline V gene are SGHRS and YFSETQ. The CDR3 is CASGPDFYEQYF. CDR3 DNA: TGCGCCAGCGGCCCGGACTTTTACGAGCAGTACTTC.

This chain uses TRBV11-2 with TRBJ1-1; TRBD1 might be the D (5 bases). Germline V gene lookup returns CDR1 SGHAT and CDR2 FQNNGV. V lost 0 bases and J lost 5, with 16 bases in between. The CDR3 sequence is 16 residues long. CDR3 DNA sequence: TGTGCCAGCAGCTTAGACTCCGGGACTCTGGGGACTGAAGCTTTCTTT. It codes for CASSLDSGTLGTEAFF.

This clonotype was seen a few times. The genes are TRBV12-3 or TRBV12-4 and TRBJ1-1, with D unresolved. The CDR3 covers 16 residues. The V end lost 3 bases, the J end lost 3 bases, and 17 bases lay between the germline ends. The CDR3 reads CASSFSSATGDTEAFF. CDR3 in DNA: TGTGCCAGCAGTTTTTCCTCGGCGACGGGAGACACTGAAGCTTTCTTT.

The CDR3, as DNA: TGTGCCAGCAGCTTCGAGCACAGTCTATATGGCTACACCTTC. Translated: CASSFEHSLYGYTF. The gene calls are TRBV7-8 and TRBJ1-2; D uncertain. The CDR3 has 14 amino acids. Trimming stripped 3 bases from V and 5 bases from J, with 13 bases between. Per the germline V gene, CDR1 is SGHVS and CDR2 is FQNEAQ.

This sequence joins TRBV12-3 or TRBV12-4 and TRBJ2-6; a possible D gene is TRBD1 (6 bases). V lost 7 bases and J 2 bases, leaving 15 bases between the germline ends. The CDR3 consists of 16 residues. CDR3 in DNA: TGTGCCAGCACCAGGGGTGGCCCCCCTGGGGCCAACGTCCTGACTTTC. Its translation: CASTRGGPPGANVLTF.

CDR3 DNA sequence: TGTGCCAGCAGCCAAGAACAGGGCGCAGCTAACTATGGCTACACCTTC. Its translation is CASSQEQGAANYGYTF. This rearrangement joins TRBV4-2 to TRBJ1-2, with D possibly TRBD1 on 6 matching bases. Germline lookup yields CDR1 LGHNA and CDR2 YNFKEQ. The CDR3 loop spans 16 amino acids. Trimming took off 0 bases at V and 0 bases at J, with 11 bases between the two ends.

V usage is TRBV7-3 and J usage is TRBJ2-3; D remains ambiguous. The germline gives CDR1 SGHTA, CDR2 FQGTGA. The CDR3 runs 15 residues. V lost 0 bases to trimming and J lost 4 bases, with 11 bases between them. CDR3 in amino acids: CASSLTPPGADTQYF. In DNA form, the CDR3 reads TGTGCCAGCAGCTTAACGCCCCCAGGAGCAGATACGCAGTATTTT.

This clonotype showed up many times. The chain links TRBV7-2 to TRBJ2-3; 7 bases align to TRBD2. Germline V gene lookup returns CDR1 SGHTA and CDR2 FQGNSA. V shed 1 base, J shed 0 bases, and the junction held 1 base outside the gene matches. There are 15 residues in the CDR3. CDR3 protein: CASSLVGGSTDTQYF. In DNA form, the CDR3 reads TGTGCCAGCAGCTTAGTGGGGGGGAGCACAGATACGCAGTATTTT.

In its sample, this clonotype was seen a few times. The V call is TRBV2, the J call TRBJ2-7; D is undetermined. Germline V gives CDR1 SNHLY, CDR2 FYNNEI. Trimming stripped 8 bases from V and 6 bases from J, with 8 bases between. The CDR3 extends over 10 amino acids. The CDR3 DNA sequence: TGTGCCAGCGCCAAGGGCGAGCAGTACTTC. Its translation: CASAKGEQYF.

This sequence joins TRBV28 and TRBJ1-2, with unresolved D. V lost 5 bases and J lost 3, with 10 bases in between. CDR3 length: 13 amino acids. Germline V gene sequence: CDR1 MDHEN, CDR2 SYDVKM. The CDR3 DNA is TGTGCCAGCAGTCCGCCCGGTGACTATGGCTACACCTTC. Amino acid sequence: CASSPPGDYGYTF.

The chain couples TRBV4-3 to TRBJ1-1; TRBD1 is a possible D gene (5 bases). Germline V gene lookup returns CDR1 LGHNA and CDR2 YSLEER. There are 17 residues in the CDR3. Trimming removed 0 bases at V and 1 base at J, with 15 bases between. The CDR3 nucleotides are TGCGCCAGCAGCCAAGATCTGACCGGGACGGGGAACACTGAAGCTTTCTTT. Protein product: CASSQDLTGTGNTEAFF.

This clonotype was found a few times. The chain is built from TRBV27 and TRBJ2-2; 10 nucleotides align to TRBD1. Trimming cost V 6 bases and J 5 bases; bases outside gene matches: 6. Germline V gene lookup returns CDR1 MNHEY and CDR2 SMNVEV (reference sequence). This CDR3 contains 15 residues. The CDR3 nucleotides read TGTGCCAGCAGAACCGGGACAGGGGAAACCGGGGAGCTGTTTTTT. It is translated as CASRTGTGETGELFF.

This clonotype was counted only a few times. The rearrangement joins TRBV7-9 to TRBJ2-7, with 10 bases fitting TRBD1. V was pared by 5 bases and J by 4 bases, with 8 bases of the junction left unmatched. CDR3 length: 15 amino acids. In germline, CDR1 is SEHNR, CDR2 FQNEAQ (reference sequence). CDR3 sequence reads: CASSPGQGPLYEQYF. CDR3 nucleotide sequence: TGTGCCAGCAGCCCGGGACAGGGGCCCCTTTACGAGCAGTACTTC. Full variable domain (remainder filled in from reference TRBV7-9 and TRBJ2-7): DTGVSQNPRHKITKRGQNVTFRCDPISEHNRLYWYRQTLGQGPEFLTYFQNEAQLEKSRLLSDRFSAERPKGSFSTLEIQRTEQGDSAMYLCASSPGQGPLYEQYFGPGTRLTVT.

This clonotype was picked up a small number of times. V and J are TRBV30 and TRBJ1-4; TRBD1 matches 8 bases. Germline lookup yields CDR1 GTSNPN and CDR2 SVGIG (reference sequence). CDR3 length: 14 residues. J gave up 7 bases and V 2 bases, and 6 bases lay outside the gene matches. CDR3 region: CAWSRTGWGEKLFF. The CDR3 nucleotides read TGTGCCTGGAGTCGGACAGGGTGGGGTGAAAAACTGTTTTTT.

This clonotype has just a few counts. The DNA of the CDR3 is TGCGCCAGCAGCCAAGAGGTTCGATCGACTCTCACAGATACGCAGTATTTT. Translated: CASSQEVRSTLTDTQYF. The genes are TRBV4-3 and TRBJ2-3; D unresolved. The CDR3 length is 17 residues. The germline gives CDR1 LGHNA, CDR2 YSLEER. The V and J ends lost 0 bases and 2 bases respectively, with 15 bases between them.

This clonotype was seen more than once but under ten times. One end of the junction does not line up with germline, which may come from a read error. CDR3 sequence: CAGSPWENTEAFF. The CDR3, as DNA: TGTGCCGGCAGCCCCTGGGAGAACACTGAAGCTTTCTTT. This chain joins TRBV7-2 and TRBJ1-1; D remains unclear. CDR1 is SGHTA, CDR2 FQGNSA, per germline. The CDR3 has 13 amino acids.

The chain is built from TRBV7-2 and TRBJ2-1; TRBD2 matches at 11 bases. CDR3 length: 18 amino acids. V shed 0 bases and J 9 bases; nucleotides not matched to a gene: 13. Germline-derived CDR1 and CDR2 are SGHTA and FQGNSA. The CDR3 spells CASSLALAGGGFESEQFF. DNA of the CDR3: TGTGCCAGCAGCTTAGCTCTAGCGGGGGGAGGTTTTGAGAGTGAGCAGTTCTTC.

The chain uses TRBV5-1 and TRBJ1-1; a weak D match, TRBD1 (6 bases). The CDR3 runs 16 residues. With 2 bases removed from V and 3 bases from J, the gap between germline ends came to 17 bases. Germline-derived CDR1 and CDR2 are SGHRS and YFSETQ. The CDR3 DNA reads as TGCGCCAGCAGCTTTACAGGGAGGATGGCGGACACTGAAGCTTTCTTT. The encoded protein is CASSFTGRMADTEAFF.

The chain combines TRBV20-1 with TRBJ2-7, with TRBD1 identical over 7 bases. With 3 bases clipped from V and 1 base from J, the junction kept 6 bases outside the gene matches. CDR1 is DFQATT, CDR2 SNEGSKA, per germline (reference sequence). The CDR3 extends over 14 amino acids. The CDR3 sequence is CSASPTGRSYEQYF. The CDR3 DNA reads TGCAGTGCTAGTCCGACAGGGCGATCCTACGAGCAGTACTTC.

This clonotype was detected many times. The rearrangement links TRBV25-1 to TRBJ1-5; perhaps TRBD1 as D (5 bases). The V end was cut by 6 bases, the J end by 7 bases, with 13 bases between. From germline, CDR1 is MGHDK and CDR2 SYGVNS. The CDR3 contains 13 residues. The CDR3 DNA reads TGTGCCAGCAGCCGAGGGGCGGGACAGCCCCAGCATTTT. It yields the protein CASSRGAGQPQHF.

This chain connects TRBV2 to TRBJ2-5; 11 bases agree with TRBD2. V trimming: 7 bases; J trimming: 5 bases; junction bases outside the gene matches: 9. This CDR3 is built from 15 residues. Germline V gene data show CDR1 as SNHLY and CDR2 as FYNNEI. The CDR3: CASNEIAGGGETQYF. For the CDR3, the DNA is TGTGCCAGCAATGAGATAGCGGGAGGGGGGGAGACCCAGTACTTC.

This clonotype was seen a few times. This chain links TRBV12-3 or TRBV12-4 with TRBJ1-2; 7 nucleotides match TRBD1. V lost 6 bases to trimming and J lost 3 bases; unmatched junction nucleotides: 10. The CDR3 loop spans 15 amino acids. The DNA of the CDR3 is TGTGCCAGCAGACCGACAGGGTCGCGGGACTATGGCTACACCTTC. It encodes CASRPTGSRDYGYTF.